These 22 T cell receptor beta chains were sequenced from one sample in a study of blood T cells in healthy people across ages. Next came a second PCR, run for about 7 to 12 cycles, which used a sample-barcoded 5' primer along with a J-beta primer mix. TCRdb analysed the 5' RACE reads with MiXCR anew, one entry per CDR3 protein. Among 1.5 million to 2 million distinct CDR3 sequences listed, around 50% were seen once. The material sequenced was blood. These receptors came from a woman aged 40 to 50 in good health.

This clonotype was seen once. This sequence joins TRBV18 and TRBJ1-1; D possibly corresponds to TRBD1 (6 bases). The length of the CDR3 is 16 residues. Germline CDR1 and CDR2: KGHSH and LQKENI. V was cut by 3 bases and J by 4 bases, with 18 bases left in between. The CDR3 sequence: CASSPAGVGAGTEAFF. For the CDR3, the DNA is TGTGCCAGCTCACCCGCCGGAGTGGGGGCAGGCACTGAAGCTTTCTTT.

The rearrangement uses TRBV6-5 and TRBJ1-6; 7 bases line up with TRBD1. The CDR3 has 15 residues. The germline V gene encodes CDR1 MNHEY and CDR2 SVGAGI. V lost 4 bases and J lost 5; bases outside the gene matches: 5. The CDR3 sequence: CASSFSQGNNSPLHF. Here the CDR3 DNA reads TGTGCCAGCAGTTTTTCACAGGGGAATAATTCACCCCTCCACTTT.

This clonotype has only a few counts. The chain carries TRBV6-6 and TRBJ1-2; 9 bases agree with TRBD1. Germline V gives CDR1 MNHNY, CDR2 SVGAGI (reference sequence). The ends lost 2 bases at V and 7 bases at J; junction bases unmatched: 8. This CDR3 spans 15 amino acids. For the CDR3, the DNA is TGTGCCAGCAGTTACAGCCGGGACAGGGATACTGGCTACACCTTC. Amino acid sequence: CASSYSRDRDTGYTF.

This clonotype was counted between two and nine times. The rearrangement links TRBV6-2 or TRBV6-3 to TRBJ2-5; 7 positions match TRBD1. The better agreement between TRBJ2-7 and the DNA end casts doubt on the J call. This CDR3 is built from 14 residues. Germline V gene sequence: CDR1 MNHEY, CDR2 SVGEGT. The CDR3 DNA follows: TGTGCCAGCAGTAAAAGGGACAGAGATTACGAGCAGTACTTC. Its translation is CASSKRDRDYEQYF.

The gene calls are TRBV5-1 and TRBJ2-3; a possible D gene is TRBD2 (7 bases). The CDR3 extends over 15 amino acids. V lost 5 bases to trimming and J lost 0 bases, with 13 bases between them. Germline CDR1 SGHRS, CDR2 YFSETQ. The CDR3 region is CASRPEGGSTDTQYF. CDR3 in DNA: TGCGCCAGCAGACCAGAGGGGGGGAGCACAGATACGCAGTATTTT.

V is TRBV12-3 or TRBV12-4 and J is TRBJ1-5; no clear D. The CDR3 runs 14 residues. The germline V and J ends were trimmed by 3 bases and 6 bases, with 12 bases remaining between them. The CDR3 here is CASSLGIEVQPQHF. The CDR3 DNA is TGTGCCAGCAGTTTGGGCATCGAAGTTCAGCCCCAGCATTTT.

This chain links TRBV29-1 with TRBJ1-2, with D possibly TRBD1 on 5 matching bases. CDR1 SQVTM and CDR2 ANQGSEA come from the germline V gene. This CDR3 has 13 amino acids. V was cut by 8 bases and J by 5 bases, with 18 bases left in between. CDR3 sequence (DNA): TGCAGCACCCAAACCGACAGAGGATATGGCTACACCTTC. This encodes CSTQTDRGYGYTF.

V is TRBV3-1 and J is TRBJ2-7; TRBD1 matches 8 bases. The end of the DNA is better explained by TRBJ2-4, so the J call may be wrong. Germline V gives CDR1 LGHDT, CDR2 YNNKEL (reference sequence). The CDR3 extends over 13 amino acids. CDR3 DNA sequence: TGTGCCAGCAGCCGACAGGGGTTGGGCATTCAGTACTTC. This translates into CASSRQGLGIQYF.

The rearrangement links TRBV18 to TRBJ2-7; tentatively, D is TRBD1 or TRBD2 (6 bases each). With the DNA end fitting TRBJ2-5 better, the J assignment may be wrong. This CDR3 is built from 14 residues. The V gene's germline CDR1 is KGHSH and CDR2 LQKENI. The CDR3 coding sequence is TGTGCCAGCTCACCACCGAGGGGGGTAGAGACCCAGTACTTC. It is translated as CASSPPRGVETQYF.

This clonotype was counted a few times. The chain couples TRBV4-3 to TRBJ2-1; weak D call: TRBD1 (6 bases). Germline-derived CDR1 and CDR2 are LGHNA and YSLEER. The CDR3 covers 16 residues. Trimming took 0 bases from V and 8 from J, leaving 17 bases between them. This CDR3 is CASSQDRAGGGDEQFF. The DNA for the CDR3 is TGCGCCAGCAGCCAAGATCGGGCAGGTGGGGGCGATGAGCAGTTCTTC.

This chain uses TRBV24-1 with TRBJ2-7, with D possibly TRBD1 on 6 matching bases. V was cut by 4 bases and J by 7 bases, with 22 bases left in between. This CDR3 has 16 residues. Germline CDR1 KGHDR, CDR2 SFDVKD. For the CDR3, the DNA is TGTGCCACCAGTGACTCCGGGACACTCGTCAACAATGAGCAGTACTTC. As protein: CATSDSGTLVNNEQYF.

The chain couples TRBV5-3 to TRBJ2-4; possible D gene TRBD1, 6 bases. TRBV5-3 belongs to the ORF category, with a function that is uncertain. Trimming took off 4 bases at V and 0 bases at J, with 14 bases between the two ends. This CDR3 contains 16 residues. CDR3 coding DNA: TGTGCCAGAAGCCACAGGGAAATTGTAGCCAAAAACATTCAGTACTTC. Residues: CARSHREIVAKNIQYF.

The chain joins TRBV13 to TRBJ2-5, with TRBD2 matching 12 bases. This CDR3 comprises 18 residues. V dropped 2 bases and J dropped 4; count of bases not matched to a gene: 11. Germline CDR1 PRHDT, CDR2 FYEKMQ (reference sequence). For the CDR3, the DNA is TGTGCCAGCAGCTTAAGGTTGGGACTAGCGGGCGGAACAGAGACCCAGTACTTC. Its translation: CASSLRLGLAGGTETQYF.

The V call is TRBV25-1, the J call TRBJ1-5; 11 nucleotides match TRBD1. CDR1 is MGHDK and CDR2 is SYGVNS in the germline V gene. The CDR3 is made up of 15 amino acids. V was pared by 1 base and J by 7 bases, with 3 bases of the junction left unmatched. CDR3 bases: TGTGCCAGCAGTGAATTGGGACAGGGGGGCCAGCCCCAGCATTTT. Its translation: CASSELGQGGQPQHF.

The chain recombines TRBV20-1 with TRBJ2-1; D gene uncertain. In germline, CDR1 is DFQATT, CDR2 SNEGSKA (reference sequence). The CDR3 is made up of 11 amino acids. V gave up 3 bases and J gave up 10 bases, with 10 bases separating them. The CDR3 region has the DNA TGCAGTGCTAGGCACCTCGTGGAGCAGTTCTTC. Protein product: CSARHLVEQFF.

CDR3 coding DNA: TGTGCCAGCAGCGTACTGGGGTCTCCACAGCCCCAGCATTTT. Translated: CASSVLGSPQPQHF. The chain uses TRBV12-3 or TRBV12-4 and TRBJ1-5, with D uncertain. Trimming removed 6 bases from V and 7 bases from J, with 16 bases in between. There are 14 residues in the CDR3.

This clonotype was detected once. The rearrangement joins TRBV20-1 to TRBJ2-4; 10 bases map to TRBD2. The J call may be mistaken, given a closer DNA end match to TRBJ2-7. The germline V gene encodes CDR1 DFQATT and CDR2 SNEGSKA (reference sequence). This CDR3 contains 14 residues. The CDR3 DNA is TGCAGTGCTGGTGGGCTAGCGGGGGCCTACGAGCAGTACTTC. Translated: CSAGGLAGAYEQYF.

The chain is built from TRBV21-1 and TRBJ1-2; the table assigns TRBD1, which was not confirmed against the DNA. TRBV21-1 is a pseudogene segment. This CDR3 is 11 amino acids long. CDR3 amino acids: CARDRGRGYTF. DNA for the CDR3: TGTGCCAGAGATAGGGGGCGTGGCTACACCTTC.

Only one count was recorded for this clonotype. The chain is built from TRBV20-1 and TRBJ1-2, with TRBD1 identical over 8 bases. The CDR3 runs to 15 residues. Germline CDR1 is DFQATT and CDR2 is SNEGSKA (reference sequence). Trimming cost V 0 bases and J 10 bases; bases outside gene matches: 13. CDR3 protein: CSARDKTGQAIVYTF. In DNA form, the CDR3 reads TGCAGTGCTAGAGATAAGACGGGACAGGCTATAGTCTACACCTTC.

This clonotype was counted between two and nine times. J is TRBJ2-7 and V is TRBV7-2; D possibly corresponds to TRBD1 (7 bases). Germline assignment: CDR1 SGHTA and CDR2 FQGNSA. This CDR3 has 15 amino acids. Trimming left V 6 bases short and J 4 bases short, with 19 bases between. The CDR3 sequence: CASSSRQGGGYEQYF. CDR3 in DNA: TGTGCCAGCAGTTCCAGGCAGGGGGGTGGGTACGAGCAGTACTTC.

With regard to this clonotype: The germline gene is not matched at one end of the junction; a read error may be the cause. The chain employs TRBV28 and TRBJ2-5; D is unresolved. Germline CDR1 and CDR2: MDHEN and SYDVKM. CDR3 length: 10 residues. The DNA of the CDR3 is TGTGCCGGCAGACGGGAGACCCAGTACTTC. Translated: CAGRRETQYF.

The chain combines TRBV7-2 with TRBJ2-1; D is perhaps TRBD1 (6 bases). V lost 3 bases and J 13 bases, leaving 10 bases between the germline ends. This CDR3 is 11 amino acids long. From germline, CDR1 is SGHTA and CDR2 FQGNSA. CDR3 region: CASSFTGTQFF. The CDR3 nucleotides are TGTGCCAGCAGCTTTACAGGGACCCAGTTCTTC.